Described below is a single TCR beta chain sequence and its context. As originally analysed: Using reference gene primer amplification, nucleated cell counts were estimated. Using immunoSEQ multiplex PCR, the repertoire was profiled, and TCRdb retains in-frame clones only, with some absent. V and J calls and clone size follow that table, whereas D and trimming were derived from the DNA. The sample has approximately 230,000 clones; around four fifths are singletons. This sample is drawn from a study of blood T cell repertoires in COVID-19. For the study at large: Researchers got acute and convalescent COVID-19 samples from the United States, Italy and Spain. Sources were T cells, B-cell-depleted T cells, or PBMCs; the material itself was cDNA or gDNA.

V lost 5 bases, J lost 4 bases, and 9 bases stayed unmatched. In germline, CDR1 is MNHEY, CDR2 SMNVEV (reference sequence). This CDR3 is built from 15 residues. The chain couples TRBV27 to TRBJ2-7; TRBD1 matches 9 bases. The material sequenced was peripheral blood. This TCR derives from a woman aged 40 to 49 with active or convalescent COVID-19. In DNA form, the CDR3 reads TGTGCCAGCAGTAGTGACAGGGGGATCTTTTACGAGCAGTACTTC. Translation: CASSSDRGIFYEQYF.